These 20 T cell receptor beta chains were all obtained from the same sample, sequenced in a study of T-cell reconstitution after alpha-beta-depleted transplantation in children. TCRbeta library construction was performed incorporating unique molecular identifiers. One entry per CDR3 protein results from TCRdb running MiXCR on the PCR reads. The sample includes 700,000 to 950,000 distinct CDR3 sequences, roughly 15% seen only once; the top ten take approximately 5%. The input for sequencing was PBMCs, mostly from graft donor cells, taken 360 days after TCRalphabeta/CD19-depleted stem cell transplant. The origin of the receptors is a male patient between 10 and 17 years old who had a stem cell transplant for acute lymphoblastic leukemia, so the T cells may come from the graft donor.

The chain joins TRBV21-1 to TRBJ2-1; the table's TRBD1 call for D was not verified on the DNA. TRBV21-1 has pseudogene status. This CDR3 contains 19 residues. CDR3 coding DNA: TGTGCCAGCACCATGGGGGTAGGTGGGGGTGGTGGGCCCTACAATGAGCAGTTCTTC. Translating it yields CASTMGVGGGGGPYNEQFF.

The chain is built from TRBV4-1 and TRBJ2-4, with 7 bases matching TRBD1. The CDR3 is made up of 14 amino acids. J lost 7 bases, V lost 1 base, and 4 bases had no gene match. Germline V gives CDR1 MGHRA, CDR2 YSYEKL. CDR3 DNA sequence: TGCGCCAGCAGCCAAGTAGCACAGGGGAACATTCAGTACTTC. Translated, it gives CASSQVAQGNIQYF.

The CDR3 loop is CASSMRGSEAFF. As DNA, the CDR3 is TGTGCCAGTAGTATGAGGGGATCTGAAGCTTTCTTT. V and J are TRBV19 and TRBJ1-1; perhaps TRBD1 as D (5 bases). CDR1 is LNHDA and CDR2 is SQIVND in the germline V gene (reference sequence). Trimming stripped 3 bases from V and 6 bases from J, with 8 bases between. The CDR3 loop spans 12 amino acids. The variable domain in full, with the rest retrieved from reference TRBV19 and TRBJ1-1, is DGGITQSPKYLFRKEGQNVTLSCEQNLNHDAMYWYRQDPGQGLRLIYYSQIVNDFQKGDIAEGYSVSREKKESFPLTVTSAQKNPTAFYLCASSMRGSEAFFGQGTRLTVV.

At least ten counts were recorded for this clonotype. The chain employs TRBV5-5 and TRBJ1-1; no firm D call. V shed 3 bases and J shed 0 bases, with 3 bases lying between them. The germline V gene encodes CDR1 SGHKS and CDR2 YYEKEE (reference sequence). CDR3 length: 12 amino acids. CDR3 nucleotides: TGTGCCAGCAGCTCTATGAACACTGAAGCTTTCTTT. Protein product: CASSSMNTEAFF.

The V call is TRBV6-5, the J call TRBJ2-1; 7 bases agree with TRBD2. With 10 bases clipped from V and 8 bases from J, the junction kept 14 bases outside the gene matches. The CDR3 has 14 residues. Germline CDR1 reads MNHEY; CDR2 reads SVGAGI. Here the CDR3 DNA reads TGTGCCAACAATTGGGGGAGGGTGAGGGATGAGCAGTTCTTC. Its protein is CANNWGRVRDEQFF.

This clonotype was observed a handful of times. This chain links TRBV12-3 or TRBV12-4 with TRBJ2-1; the match to TRBD1 covers 7 bases. The CDR3 sequence is 15 residues long. Germline trimming cut 5 bases from V and 8 bases from J; bases unmatched to any gene: 12. The CDR3 sequence is CASSPDRVKAYEQFF. In nucleotides, the CDR3 is TGTGCCAGCAGTCCCGACAGGGTGAAAGCGTATGAGCAGTTCTTC.

The chain joins TRBV11-2 to TRBJ1-1, with D hard to call. Trimming took off 1 base at V and 0 bases at J, with 9 bases between the two ends. Per germline, CDR1 SGHAT and CDR2 FQNNGV. CDR3 size: 15 residues. The CDR3 protein is CASSLGSLLNTEAFF. In DNA, the CDR3 is TGTGCCAGCAGCTTAGGAAGTCTCTTGAACACTGAAGCTTTCTTT.

This sequence joins TRBV13 and TRBJ2-7; tentative D call: TRBD2 (6 bases). From germline, CDR1 is PRHDT and CDR2 FYEKMQ (reference sequence). This CDR3 is 16 amino acids long. The V gene lost 2 bases and the J gene lost 0 bases, with 14 bases spanning the gap. As DNA, the CDR3 is TGTGCCAGCAGCTTAAGTAGCGGCACTAGCTCCTACGAGCAGTACTTC. The encoded protein is CASSLSSGTSSYEQYF.

This clonotype has only a few counts. J is TRBJ2-1 and V is TRBV7-2; 8 bases line up with TRBD2. This CDR3 spans 14 amino acids. The germline V gene encodes CDR1 SGHTA and CDR2 FQGNSA. V was clipped by 5 bases and J by 10 bases; unmatched bases: 10. The CDR3 DNA sequence: TGTGCCAGCAGCCTAGGACTAGCCATTGGCGAGCAGTTCTTC. Protein sequence: CASSLGLAIGEQFF.

This clonotype occurred a few times. The rearrangement joins TRBV5-1 to TRBJ2-1; 8 bases match TRBD2. Germline loops: CDR1 SGHRS, CDR2 YFSETQ. The CDR3 length is 14 residues. The V segment lost 2 bases and the J segment 8 bases; nucleotides outside the gene matches: 6. Here the CDR3 reads CASSFSVLADEQFF. The CDR3 region has the DNA TGCGCCAGCAGCTTCTCTGTACTAGCGGATGAGCAGTTCTTC.

The sample holds a few counts of this clonotype. The chain carries TRBV10-3 and TRBJ1-1; D is perhaps TRBD1 (5 bases). This CDR3 is built from 11 residues. V was cut by 8 bases and J by 8 bases, with 12 bases left in between. Germline CDR1 and CDR2: ENHRY and SYGVKD. The CDR3 spells CAIRESGEAFF. The CDR3 nucleotides read TGTGCCATCCGGGAATCAGGGGAAGCTTTCTTT.

This clonotype was seen only a few times. The rearrangement joins TRBV27 to TRBJ2-4; D is perhaps TRBD1 or TRBD2 (5 bases each). Between the trimmed V and J ends, which lost 5 bases and 4 bases, there was a span of 24 bases. The CDR3 totals 18 residues. CDR1 is MNHEY, CDR2 SMNVEV, per germline (reference sequence). The CDR3: CASSAPGRPRGVKNIQYF. CDR3 in DNA: TGTGCCAGCAGTGCCCCGGGACGGCCAAGAGGGGTTAAAAACATTCAGTACTTC.

J is TRBJ2-7 and V is TRBV13; 9 bases are shared with TRBD1. Germline V lookup: CDR1 PRHDT, CDR2 FYEKMQ (reference sequence). CDR3 size: 16 residues. V gave up 5 bases and J gave up 0 bases; unmatched junction bases: 8. CDR3 bases: TGTGCCAGCAGCCCAGCCGGGACAGGGCGCTCCTACGAGCAGTACTTC. It yields the protein CASSPAGTGRSYEQYF.

This clonotype came up a few times. The rearrangement joins TRBV12-3 or TRBV12-4 to TRBJ2-5; D gene uncertain. The CDR3 is 13 amino acids. The V end was cut by 4 bases, the J end by 2 bases, with 8 bases between. In DNA, the CDR3 is TGTGCCAGCAGTTCTAGAGCGCAAGAGACCCAGTACTTC. It yields the protein CASSSRAQETQYF.

J is TRBJ2-1 and V is TRBV5-6; weak D call: TRBD2 (6 bases). CDR3 length: 13 amino acids. V shed 7 bases and J shed 6 bases, with 14 bases lying between them. From germline, CDR1 is SGHDT and CDR2 YYEEEE. The CDR3 sequence is CASGSGTRNEQFF. CDR3 in DNA: TGTGCCAGCGGCTCCGGGACTCGCAATGAGCAGTTCTTC.

This clonotype was seen at least ten times. CDR3 sequence reads: CASSLAQGTEAFF. The CDR3 nucleotides are TGTGCCAGCAGCTTAGCACAGGGGACTGAAGCTTTCTTT. The genes are TRBV7-9 and TRBJ1-1; 7 bases are shared with TRBD1. The CDR3 covers 13 residues. Germline CDR1 is SEHNR and CDR2 is FQNEAQ (reference sequence). V shed 0 bases, J shed 5 bases, and the junction held 0 bases outside the gene matches.

This clonotype was counted a few times. This sequence joins TRBV18 and TRBJ2-3, with D maybe TRBD2 (5 bases). Trimming shortened V by 4 bases and J by 2 bases, and 13 bases separated the two germline ends. CDR1 and CDR2 (germline): KGHSH, LQKENI. This CDR3 is 15 amino acids long. This CDR3 reads CASSQTGVDTDTQYF. The CDR3 DNA is TGTGCCAGCTCACAAACCGGGGTAGACACAGATACGCAGTATTTT.

This clonotype has just a few counts. The V call is TRBV5-6, the J call TRBJ1-3, with a weak D call TRBD1 (5 bases). CDR1 is SGHDT, CDR2 YYEEEE, per germline. The CDR3 runs 15 residues. Between the trimmed V and J ends, which lost 4 bases and 0 bases, there was a span of 11 bases. The CDR3 protein is CASSAGRRSGNTIYF. CDR3 in DNA: TGTGCCAGCAGCGCGGGACGCCGCTCTGGAAACACCATATATTTT.

A word on this clonotype: One junction end does not reproduce the germline sequence, and a read error may be involved. The chain recombines TRBV12-3 or TRBV12-4 with TRBJ2-7, with D possibly being TRBD2 (5 bases). This CDR3 has 11 amino acids. The CDR3 coding sequence is TGTTCCAGCGAGGGTTCGGGGGAGCAGTACTTC. Amino acid sequence: CSSEGSGEQYF.

The chain combines TRBV19 with TRBJ2-1; no clear D gene. Trimming took off 6 bases at V and 4 bases at J, with 16 bases between the two ends. CDR1 LNHDA and CDR2 SQIVND come from the germline V gene (reference sequence). The CDR3 totals 15 residues. CDR3 nucleotides: TGTGCCAGTAGCCCGCTAGGGTTAACATACAATGAGCAGTTCTTC. Translation: CASSPLGLTYNEQFF.